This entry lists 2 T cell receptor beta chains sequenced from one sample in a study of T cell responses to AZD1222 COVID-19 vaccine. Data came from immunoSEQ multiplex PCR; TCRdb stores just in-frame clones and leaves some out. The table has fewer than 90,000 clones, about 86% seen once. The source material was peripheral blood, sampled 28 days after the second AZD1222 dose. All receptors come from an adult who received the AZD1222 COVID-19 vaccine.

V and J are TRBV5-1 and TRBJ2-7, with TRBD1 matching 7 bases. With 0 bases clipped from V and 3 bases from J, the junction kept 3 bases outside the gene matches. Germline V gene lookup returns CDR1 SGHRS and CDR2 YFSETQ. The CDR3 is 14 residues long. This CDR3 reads CASSLEGQVYEQYF. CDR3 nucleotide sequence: TGCGCCAGCAGCTTGGAAGGACAGGTCTACGAGCAGTACTTC.

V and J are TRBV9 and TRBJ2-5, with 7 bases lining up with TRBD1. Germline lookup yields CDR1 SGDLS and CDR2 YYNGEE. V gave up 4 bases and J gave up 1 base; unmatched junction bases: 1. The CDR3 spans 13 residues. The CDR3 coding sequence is TGTGCCAGCAGCTGGACAGGCCAAGAGACCCAGTACTTC. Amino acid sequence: CASSWTGQETQYF.